Presented here are 13 T cell receptor beta chains from one specimen sequenced in a study of blood T cell repertoires in COVID-19. This table comes from immunoSEQ multiplex PCR, and its TCRdb copy is limited to in-frame clones, with some not included. The sample has about 200,000 clones; roughly 90% are singletons. The material sequenced was peripheral blood. The source of these receptors is a man aged 45-60 years with COVID-19, enrolled during active disease.

The chain employs TRBV28 and TRBJ1-2; no clear D gene. CDR1 and CDR2 (germline): MDHEN, SYDVKM. V shed 3 bases and J shed 2 bases, with 19 bases lying between them. The length of the CDR3 is 17 residues. CDR3 in DNA: TGTGCCAGCAGTTTGGGAGGATCCCGCTCCTTCAACTATGGCTACACCTTC. Translating gives CASSLGGSRSFNYGYTF.

Regarding this clone: Different DNA sequences within this sample yield the same CDR3. The chain is built from TRBV18 and TRBJ2-3; a weak D match, TRBD1 (5 bases). CDR1 and CDR2 (germline): KGHSH, LQKENI. The CDR3 is made up of 14 amino acids. V lost 3 bases and J lost 0, with 7 bases in between. CDR3 residues: CASSPDSSTDTQYF. The CDR3 DNA reads TGTGCCAGCTCACCCGACAGTAGCACAGATACGCAGTATTTT.

The chain uses TRBV5-5 and TRBJ1-1; no reliable D call. The CDR3 extends over 15 amino acids. Trimming cost V 4 bases and J 6 bases, with 19 bases left between them. Germline V gene lookup returns CDR1 SGHKS and CDR2 YYEKEE (reference sequence). The CDR3 loop is CASSTGSWEIAEAFF. The CDR3 DNA reads TGTGCCAGCAGCACTGGGTCCTGGGAGATTGCTGAAGCTTTCTTT.

The V gene is TRBV2, the J gene TRBJ2-1; 8 bases are shared with TRBD1. Germline V gene lookup returns CDR1 SNHLY and CDR2 FYNNEI. CDR3 length: 15 residues. Trimming took 6 bases from V and 1 from J; bases not matched to a gene: 5. CDR3 nucleotide sequence: TGTGCCAGCAGCCTCGACAGGGGTTCCTACAATGAGCAGTTCTTC. This translates into CASSLDRGSYNEQFF. Based on the CDR3 plus reference TRBV2 and TRBJ2-1, the full variable domain is EPEVTQTPSHQVTQMGQEVILRCVPISNHLYFYWYRQILGQKVEFLVSFYNNEISEKSEIFDDQFSVERPDGSNFTLKIRSTKLEDSAMYFCASSLDRGSYNEQFFGPGTRLTVL.

This sequence joins TRBV2 and TRBJ2-5; 8 positions agree with TRBD2. The V and J ends lost 6 bases and 0 bases, in that order; junction bases with no gene match: 6. CDR1 and CDR2 (germline): SNHLY, FYNNEI. This CDR3 has 15 amino acids. CDR3 DNA sequence: TGTGCCAGCAGGGAGCGGGGGTCGTACCAAGAGACCCAGTACTTC. This encodes CASRERGSYQETQYF.

V usage is TRBV27 and J usage is TRBJ2-7, with unresolved D. This CDR3 has 14 amino acids. V was pared by 2 bases and J by 4 bases, with 12 bases between. Germline V lookup: CDR1 MNHEY, CDR2 SMNVEV (reference sequence). DNA of the CDR3: TGTGCCAGCAGTTTAGCGCGGATGGAGTACGAGCAGTACTTC. Its protein is CASSLARMEYEQYF.

The gene calls are TRBV30 and TRBJ2-3; 10 positions agree with TRBD2. The CDR3 totals 15 residues. The J segment lost 6 bases and the V segment lost 2 bases, leaving 8 bases of the junction unmatched. Germline-derived CDR1 and CDR2 are GTSNPN and SVGIG (reference sequence). The CDR3 spells CAWSFLAGVGDTQYF. Written as DNA, the CDR3 is TGTGCCTGGAGTTTCCTAGCGGGAGTAGGGGATACGCAGTATTTT.

The chain recombines TRBV18 with TRBJ2-7; TRBD1 might be the D (6 bases). The CDR3 is made up of 16 amino acids. Per the germline V gene, CDR1 is KGHSH and CDR2 is LQKENI. The germline V and J ends were trimmed by 1 base and 6 bases, with 19 bases remaining between them. The CDR3: CASSPLPTGLGSEQYF. Here the CDR3 DNA reads TGTGCCAGCTCACCACTCCCGACAGGATTGGGATCCGAGCAGTACTTC.

J is TRBJ2-1 and V is TRBV19; possible D gene TRBD1, 5 bases. The CDR3 has 14 residues. Trimming took off 8 bases at V and 6 bases at J, with 17 bases between the two ends. Germline-derived CDR1 and CDR2 are LNHDA and SQIVND (reference sequence). CDR3 in amino acids: CASSETGRLNEQFF. The CDR3 DNA reads TGTGCCAGTTCGGAAACAGGACGGCTCAATGAGCAGTTCTTC.

This rearrangement joins TRBV28 to TRBJ1-3, with unresolved D. With 8 bases removed from V and 0 bases from J, the gap between germline ends came to 11 bases. CDR3 length: 14 residues. In germline, CDR1 is MDHEN, CDR2 SYDVKM. The CDR3 nucleotides read TGTGCCAGCTTTACGGGTGCCTCTGGAAACACCATATATTTT. This encodes CASFTGASGNTIYF.

Only a few counts were recorded for this clone. The V gene is TRBV4-3, the J gene TRBJ1-1; 10 bases map to TRBD1. The CDR3 contains 16 residues. The ends lost 4 bases at V and 0 bases at J; junction bases unmatched: 5. Germline V gene data show CDR1 as LGHNA and CDR2 as YSLEER. CDR3 sequence: CASSPTGGSLNTEAFF. Here the CDR3 DNA reads TGCGCCAGCAGCCCGACAGGGGGCTCCTTGAACACTGAAGCTTTCTTT.

This chain's CDR3 is CASSQHQGIGSYEQYF. The CDR3 bases are TGCGCCAGCAGCCAACACCAGGGGATAGGCTCCTACGAGCAGTACTTC. V and J are TRBV4-3 and TRBJ2-7, with a tentative D call TRBD1 (6 bases). Germline V gene lookup returns CDR1 LGHNA and CDR2 YSLEER. V gave up 2 bases and J gave up 0 bases, with 14 bases separating them. CDR3 length equals 16 residues.

The chain uses TRBV6-2 or TRBV6-3 and TRBJ2-2; 11 bases map to TRBD2. Germline V gene data show CDR1 as MNHEY and CDR2 as SVGEGT. V trimming: 0 bases; J trimming: 6 bases; junction bases outside the gene matches: 12. This CDR3 is 19 amino acids long. The CDR3 DNA sequence: TGTGCCAGCAGTTACTCCCCAGTAGCGGGGGGGCTTTTGGCCGGGGAGCTGTTTTTT. Its protein product is CASSYSPVAGGLLAGELFF.